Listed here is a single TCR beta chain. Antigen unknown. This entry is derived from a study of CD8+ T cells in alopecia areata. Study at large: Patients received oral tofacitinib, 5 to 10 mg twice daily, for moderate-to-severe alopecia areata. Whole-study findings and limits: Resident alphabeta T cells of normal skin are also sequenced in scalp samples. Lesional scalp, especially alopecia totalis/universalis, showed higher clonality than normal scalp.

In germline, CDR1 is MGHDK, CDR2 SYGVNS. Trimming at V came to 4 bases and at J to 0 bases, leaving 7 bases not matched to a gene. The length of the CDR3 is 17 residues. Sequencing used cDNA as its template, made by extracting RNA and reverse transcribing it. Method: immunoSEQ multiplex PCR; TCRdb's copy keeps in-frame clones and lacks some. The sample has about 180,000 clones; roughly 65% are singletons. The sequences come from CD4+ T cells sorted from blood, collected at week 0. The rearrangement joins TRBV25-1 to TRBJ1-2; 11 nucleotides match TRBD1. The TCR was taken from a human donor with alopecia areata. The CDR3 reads CASSGWDRGTPNYGYTF. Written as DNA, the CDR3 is TGTGCCAGCAGTGGATGGGACAGGGGGACACCTAACTATGGCTACACCTTC.